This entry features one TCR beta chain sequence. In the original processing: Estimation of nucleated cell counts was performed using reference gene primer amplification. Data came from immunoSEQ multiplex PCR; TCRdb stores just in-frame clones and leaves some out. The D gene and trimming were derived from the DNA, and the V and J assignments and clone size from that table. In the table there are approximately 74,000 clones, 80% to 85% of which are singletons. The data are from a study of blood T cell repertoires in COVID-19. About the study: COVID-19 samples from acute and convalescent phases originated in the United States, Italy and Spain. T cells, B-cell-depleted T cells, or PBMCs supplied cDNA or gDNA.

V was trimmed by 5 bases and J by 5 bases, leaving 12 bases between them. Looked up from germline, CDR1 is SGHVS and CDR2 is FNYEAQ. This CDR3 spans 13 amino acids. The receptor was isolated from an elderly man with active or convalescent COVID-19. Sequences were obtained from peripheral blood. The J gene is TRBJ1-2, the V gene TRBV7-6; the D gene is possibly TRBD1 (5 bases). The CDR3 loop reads CASSAYRQYGYTF. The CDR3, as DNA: TGTGCCAGCAGCGCGTATCGACAGTATGGCTACACCTTC.